The entry that follows covers one T cell receptor (beta chain) sequence. Because the CDR3's place on the DNA is in doubt, the DNA is left out and the CDR3 is given as listed by TCRdb. The germline CDR1 and CDR2 sequences are MNHEY and SVGEGT. Inclusive of both ends, the CDR3 amounts to 18 amino acids. These data belong to a study of blood T cell repertoires in COVID-19. Patients from Seattle were sampled longitudinally, starting during active infection. The table came from immunoSEQ multiplex PCR; TCRdb's copy has only in-frame clones and leaves some out. The sample has some 150,000 clones, 70% to 90% seen once.

Sequencing was carried out using peripheral blood. The TCR was taken from a woman in her sixties or seventies with COVID-19, enrolled during active disease. The gene calls are TRBV6-2 or TRBV6-3 and TRBJ1-2; the D call TRBD1 from the table was never checked on the DNA. The CDR3 loop reads CASSPDFRTGALSEGYTF.